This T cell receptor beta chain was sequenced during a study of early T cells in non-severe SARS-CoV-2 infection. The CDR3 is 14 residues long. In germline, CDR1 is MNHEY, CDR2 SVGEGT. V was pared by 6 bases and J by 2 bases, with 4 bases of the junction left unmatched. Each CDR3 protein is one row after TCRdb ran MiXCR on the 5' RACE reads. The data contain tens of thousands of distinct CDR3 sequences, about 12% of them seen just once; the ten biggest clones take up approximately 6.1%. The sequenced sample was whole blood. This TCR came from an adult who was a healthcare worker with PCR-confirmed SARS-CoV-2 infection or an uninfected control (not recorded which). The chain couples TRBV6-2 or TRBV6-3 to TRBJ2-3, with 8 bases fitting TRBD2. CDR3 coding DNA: TGTGCCAGCAGCCAACTAGCGGTCACAGATACGCAGTATTTT. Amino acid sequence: CASSQLAVTDTQYF.